The 15 T cell receptor beta chains below were found in one sample sequenced in a study of blood T cell repertoires in COVID-19. Some clones are missing from TCRdb's copy, which holds only in-frame ones; the method was immunoSEQ multiplex PCR. Here the sample spans fewer than 250,000 clones, nearly 85% being singletons. The sample taken for sequencing was peripheral blood. Receptors were obtained from a human donor in a cohort sampled during active COVID-19.

This clone has just one count. This chain uses TRBV3-1 (or the pseudogene TRBV3-2) with TRBJ1-2; TRBD1 aligns across 7 bases. Germline-derived CDR1 and CDR2 are LGHDT and YNNKEL (reference sequence). V lost 0 bases to trimming and J lost 5 bases; unmatched junction nucleotides: 6. The CDR3 sequence is 15 residues long. This CDR3 is CASSQEFGTAYGYTF. The CDR3 region has the DNA TGTGCCAGCAGCCAAGAATTTGGGACAGCTTATGGCTACACCTTC.

V is TRBV5-1 and J is TRBJ2-5; possibly TRBD1 for D (6 bases). This CDR3 contains 14 residues. V was clipped by 2 bases and J by 0 bases, with 8 bases between them. Per the germline V gene, CDR1 is SGHRS and CDR2 is YFSETQ. CDR3 amino acids: CASSLTGYQETQYF. The CDR3 DNA reads TGCGCCAGCAGCTTAACAGGGTACCAAGAGACCCAGTACTTC.

The chain links TRBV7-9 to TRBJ2-5; TRBD2 agrees at 8 bases. The germline V gene has CDR1 SEHNR and CDR2 FQNEAQ (reference sequence). With 1 base clipped from V and 5 bases from J, the junction kept 6 bases outside the gene matches. CDR3 length: 15 amino acids. CDR3 in DNA: TGTGCCAGCAGCTTAGACGGGAGGGCAGGGGAGACCCAGTACTTC. Its protein is CASSLDGRAGETQYF.

Here the CDR3 reads CASSTHRAPRRDTEAFF. In DNA form, the CDR3 reads TGTGCCAGTAGTACCCACCGGGCCCCAAGGAGGGACACTGAAGCTTTCTTT. The rearrangement joins TRBV19 to TRBJ1-1, with unresolved D. Trimming shortened V by 4 bases and J by 3 bases, and 21 bases separated the two germline ends. Germline V CDR1 and CDR2: LNHDA, SQIVND (reference sequence). The CDR3 sequence is 17 residues long.

This clone was recorded a few times. V is TRBV7-3 and J is TRBJ2-1; D may be TRBD1 (6 bases). Germline loops: CDR1 SGHTA, CDR2 FQGTGA. The CDR3 totals 16 residues. V shed 5 bases and J shed 5 bases, with 19 bases lying between them. For the CDR3, the DNA is TGTGCCAGCAGCCCAACGGTGGGGGCGCTGAACAATGAGCAGTTCTTC. It is translated as CASSPTVGALNNEQFF.

The chain uses TRBV24-1 and TRBJ1-5, with D possibly being TRBD1 (5 bases). The CDR3 extends over 15 amino acids. The germline CDR1 and CDR2 sequences are KGHDR and SFDVKD. V was shortened by 3 bases and J by 0 bases, with 8 bases between the two germline ends. For the CDR3, the DNA is TGTGCCACCAGTGATGACAGATATAGCAATCAGCCCCAGCATTTT. Translated, it gives CATSDDRYSNQPQHF.

The rearrangement uses TRBV27 and TRBJ2-7; the D gene is possibly TRBD1 (6 bases). The CDR3 consists of 13 residues. The V gene lost 8 bases and the J gene lost 6 bases, with 17 bases spanning the gap. Germline V CDR1 and CDR2: MNHEY, SMNVEV (reference sequence). CDR3 in amino acids: CASSDRFSLEQYF. The CDR3 nucleotides read TGTGCCAGCTCTGACAGGTTCTCGCTCGAGCAGTACTTC.

This rearrangement joins TRBV3-1 (or the pseudogene TRBV3-2) to TRBJ2-3; 8 bases align to TRBD1. After removal of 5 bases from V and 15 bases from J, the junction contained 7 bases not matched to a gene. The CDR3 covers 11 residues. The V gene's germline CDR1 is LGHDT and CDR2 YNNKEL (reference sequence). CDR3 bases: TGTGCCAGCAGCGGCCGGGACAGGCCCTATTTT. Its protein is CASSGRDRPYF.

The V and J genes are TRBV10-1 and TRBJ2-5; possible D gene TRBD2, 6 bases. The CDR3 contains 15 residues. V lost 0 bases, J lost 5 bases, and 13 bases lay in between. Germline assignment: CDR1 WNHNN and CDR2 SYGVQD (reference sequence). The CDR3 DNA follows: TGCGCCAGCAGTGAGTCGAAGGAGGGGCGCGAGACCCAGTACTTC. Residues: CASSESKEGRETQYF.

The rearrangement uses TRBV11-2 and TRBJ2-7; tentatively, D is TRBD2 (5 bases). Germline V lookup: CDR1 SGHAT, CDR2 FQNNGV. This CDR3 comprises 12 residues. Trimming took 0 bases from V and 9 from J, leaving 9 bases between them. CDR3 DNA sequence: TGTGCCAGCAGCTTAGATAGGGAGCGGCAGTACTTC. Translation: CASSLDRERQYF.

Only a few counts were recorded for this clone. V gene TRBV5-6 combines with J gene TRBJ1-6; no firm D call. The ends were cut back, 0 bases at V and 3 bases at J, with 13 bases in the middle. The CDR3 extends over 17 amino acids. CDR1 and CDR2 (germline): SGHDT, YYEEEE. The CDR3 region is CASSLAGSVNYNSPLHF. The CDR3 nucleotides read TGTGCCAGCAGCTTGGCCGGAAGCGTTAACTATAATTCACCCCTCCACTTT. Looking up the rest from reference TRBV5-6 and TRBJ1-6 gives the full variable domain: DAGVTQSPTHLIKTRGQQVTLRCSPKSGHDTVSWYQQALGQGPQFIFQYYEEEERQRGNFPDRFSGHQFPNYSSELNVNALLLGDSALYLCASSLAGSVNYNSPLHFGNGTRLTVT.

The chain joins TRBV30 to TRBJ1-1; the D gene is possibly TRBD1 (5 bases). Germline-derived CDR1 and CDR2 are GTSNPN and SVGIG (reference sequence). CDR3 length equals 13 residues. V shed 0 bases and J shed 1 base, with 6 bases lying between them. CDR3 residues: CAWSVGPNTEAFF. The CDR3 DNA reads as TGTGCCTGGAGTGTGGGGCCGAACACTGAAGCTTTCTTT. The whole variable domain, filled in from reference TRBV30 and TRBJ1-1, reads SQTIHQWPATLVQPVGSPLSLECTVEGTSNPNLYWYRQAAGRGLQLLFYSVGIGQISSEVPQNLSASRPQDRQFILSSKKLLLSDSGFYLCAWSVGPNTEAFFGQGTRLTVV.

Only a few counts were recorded for this clone. The gene calls are TRBV19 and TRBJ2-7, with TRBD1 as a possible D gene (5 bases). CDR3 size: 16 residues. V was trimmed by 2 bases and J by 5 bases, leaving 19 bases between them. Looked up from germline, CDR1 is LNHDA and CDR2 is SQIVND (reference sequence). The CDR3 bases are TGTGCCAGTAGTATACAAGCAAGGGGTTCCTTGGACGAGCAGTACTTC. This sequence encodes CASSIQARGSLDEQYF.

The chain has TRBV15 and TRBJ2-3, with D maybe TRBD2 (6 bases). CDR1 is LNHNV, CDR2 YYDKDF, per germline (reference sequence). The CDR3 spans 14 residues. The V and J ends lost 8 bases and 1 base respectively, with 13 bases between them. The CDR3 loop reads CATATGSRTDTQYF. CDR3 in DNA: TGTGCCACCGCGACCGGGAGCCGCACAGATACGCAGTATTTT.

The chain is built from TRBV5-1 and TRBJ1-2; 9 bases are shared with TRBD1. The CDR3 runs 15 residues. Trimming at V came to 5 bases and at J to 3 bases, leaving 8 bases not matched to a gene. Germline CDR1 SGHRS, CDR2 YFSETQ. The CDR3 DNA follows: TGCGCCAGCAGACGGTGGACAGGGGAGGACTATGGCTACACCTTC. As protein: CASRRWTGEDYGYTF.